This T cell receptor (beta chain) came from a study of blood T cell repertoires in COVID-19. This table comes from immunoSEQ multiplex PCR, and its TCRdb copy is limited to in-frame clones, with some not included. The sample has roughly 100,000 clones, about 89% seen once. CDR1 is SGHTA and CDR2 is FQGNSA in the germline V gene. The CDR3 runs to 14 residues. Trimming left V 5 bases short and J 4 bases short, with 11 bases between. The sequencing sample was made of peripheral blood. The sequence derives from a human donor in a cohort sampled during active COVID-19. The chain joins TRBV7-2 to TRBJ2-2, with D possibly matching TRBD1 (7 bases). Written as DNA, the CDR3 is TGTGCCAGCAGCCCGCAGGGGGGCACCGGGGAGCTGTTTTTT. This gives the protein CASSPQGGTGELFF.